Described below is a single T cell receptor beta chain sequence and its context. Its specificity is not known. This specimen comes from a study of T-cell memory formation after mild COVID-19. Study as a whole: Largely donor-specific sequence clusters came from a couple of donors.

CDR3 length: 14 residues. V lost 6 bases and J lost 1; bases outside the gene matches: 4. Using constant-segment primers, 5'RACE produced TCR alpha and TCR beta cDNA libraries carrying sample barcodes and UMIs. TCRdb recomputed calls from the 5' RACE reads with MiXCR, one row per CDR3 protein. Seen here are about 190,000 distinct CDR3 sequences, approximately 20% observed once, and the top ten hold 2.4%. Overall study results and limits: Clones contracting across day 15 to 85 had a balanced CD4/CD8 profile; later expanding clones leaned CD4+. Shrinking CD4+ clones resided mostly in CM and EM, and CD8+ ones in EMRA.

The receptor comes from an adult woman who had mild COVID-19 (a few samples of this study predate the infection). Cell type and time point are not known. This chain connects TRBV12-3 or TRBV12-4 to TRBJ1-1; the match to TRBD1 covers 8 bases. The sequencing input was PBMCs or a T cell subset sorted from them (not recorded which). The CDR3 region is CASRTGTGNTEAFF. CDR3 sequence (DNA): TGTGCCAGCAGGACCGGGACAGGGAACACTGAAGCTTTCTTT.